Following are 21 T cell receptor beta chains from one sample sequenced in a study of T cell responses to AZD1222 COVID-19 vaccine. Some clones are missing from TCRdb's copy, which holds only in-frame ones; the method was immunoSEQ multiplex PCR. Of under 200,000 clones detected, just over 90% appear once; the ten largest clones hold about 3.5%. The input for sequencing was peripheral blood, taken 28 days after the second dose of the MenACWY control vaccine. Receptors were obtained from an adult who received the MenACWY meningococcal vaccine as a control.

The J gene is TRBJ2-2, the V gene TRBV21-1; the table's TRBD1 call for D was not verified on the DNA. TRBV21-1 counts as a pseudogene. This CDR3 comprises 13 residues. The chain's CDR3 is CASSNRVGGELFF. The CDR3 nucleotides are TGTGCCAGCAGCAACAGGGTGGGCGGGGAGCTGTTTTTT.

The chain employs TRBV29-1 and TRBJ2-5; D remains unclear. Germline V gene data show CDR1 as SQVTM and CDR2 as ANQGSEA. This CDR3 has 12 amino acids. V was clipped by 4 bases and J by 2 bases, with 8 bases between them. The CDR3 region has the DNA TGCAGCGTTGGACTGATGCAAGAGACCCAGTACTTC. Amino acid sequence: CSVGLMQETQYF.

The DNA of the CDR3 is TGTGCCAGCAGCCGATCAACTAATGAAAAACTGTTTTTT. Translation: CASSRSTNEKLFF. The V gene is TRBV14, the J gene TRBJ1-4; D unclear. There are 13 residues in the CDR3. Germline V gene sequence: CDR1 SGHDN, CDR2 FVKESK. V was clipped by 4 bases and J by 0 bases, with 3 bases between them.

The chain carries TRBV5-8 and TRBJ1-2; D uncertain. The CDR3 length is 17 residues. Germline CDR1 reads SGHTS; CDR2 reads YDEGEE. Trimming took 2 bases from V and 5 from J, leaving 22 bases between them. CDR3 sequence reads: CASSLSSTTLAYYGYTF. CDR3 coding DNA: TGTGCCAGCAGCTTAAGCAGTACCACCCTGGCTTATTATGGCTACACCTTC.

The rearrangement joins TRBV7-9 to TRBJ2-3; 13 nucleotides align to TRBD2. Trimming cost V 7 bases and J 6 bases; bases outside gene matches: 10. Germline V gives CDR1 SEHNR, CDR2 FQNEAQ (reference sequence). The CDR3 loop spans 16 amino acids. The CDR3 DNA sequence: TGTGCCAGCACCTTCCAACAGACTAGCGGGAGGGATACGCAGTATTTT. Translated: CASTFQQTSGRDTQYF.

The V and J genes are TRBV28 and TRBJ2-7; 10 nucleotides line up with TRBD1. This CDR3 is 13 amino acids long. Germline assignment: CDR1 MDHEN and CDR2 SYDVKM. The V gene end was trimmed by 8 bases and the J gene end by 4 bases; junction bases not matched to a gene: 5. The CDR3 reads CASLWTGGYEQYF. CDR3 nucleotides: TGTGCCAGCCTTTGGACAGGGGGGTACGAGCAGTACTTC.

The chain combines TRBV12-5 with TRBJ2-7; no definite D call. This CDR3 comprises 14 residues. The ends were cut back, 1 base at V and 1 base at J, with 8 bases in the middle. Germline V gene data show CDR1 as LGHNT and CDR2 as FRNRAP. This CDR3 reads CASGLGSGSYEQYF. CDR3 nucleotides: TGTGCTAGTGGTTTGGGTTCGGGTTCCTACGAGCAGTACTTC. Looking up the rest from reference TRBV12-5 and TRBJ2-7 gives the full variable domain: DARVTQTPRHKVTEMGQEVTMRCQPILGHNTVFWYRQTMMQGLELLAYFRNRAPLDDSGMPKDRFSAEMPDATLATLKIQPSEPRDSAVYFCASGLGSGSYEQYFGPGTRLTVT.

The chain recombines TRBV28 with TRBJ2-3; TRBD2 agrees at 8 bases. V trimming: 6 bases; J trimming: 2 bases; junction bases outside the gene matches: 10. The CDR3 loop spans 16 amino acids. Germline V lookup: CDR1 MDHEN, CDR2 SYDVKM. CDR3 DNA sequence: TGTGCCAGCAGCAACCCAGGACTAGCAGACACAGATACGCAGTATTTT. It is translated as CASSNPGLADTDTQYF.

The chain uses TRBV7-3 and TRBJ1-2, with 10 bases matching TRBD1. Germline-derived CDR1 and CDR2 are SGHTA and FQGTGA. The V and J ends lost 5 bases and 8 bases, in that order; junction bases with no gene match: 5. The CDR3 contains 13 residues. The CDR3 DNA follows: TGTGCCAGCAGCCCGACAGGGGGCGAAGGCTACACCTTC. Residues: CASSPTGGEGYTF.

The gene calls are TRBV2 and TRBJ1-1; 7 bases align to TRBD1. Germline lookup yields CDR1 SNHLY and CDR2 FYNNEI. After removal of 10 bases from V and 3 bases from J, the junction contained 8 bases not matched to a gene. The CDR3 extends over 13 amino acids. CDR3 coding DNA: TGTGCCATCCCGACAGGGATGGACACTGAAGCTTTCTTT. Translated, it gives CAIPTGMDTEAFF.

In its sample, this clone was seen once. This sequence joins TRBV14 and TRBJ2-4; 15 nucleotides align to TRBD2. The CDR3 extends over 17 amino acids. The germline V gene encodes CDR1 SGHDN and CDR2 FVKESK. J lost 9 bases, V lost 3 bases, and 9 bases had no gene match. The CDR3 protein is CASSQPGLAGGWGIQYF. CDR3 coding DNA: TGTGCCAGCAGCCAGCCGGGACTAGCGGGAGGTTGGGGCATTCAGTACTTC.

The chain carries TRBV14 and TRBJ1-1; TRBD1 is a possible D gene (5 bases). V lost 1 base and J lost 1, with 16 bases in between. Germline assignment: CDR1 SGHDN and CDR2 FVKESK. The CDR3 has 17 residues. CDR3 DNA: TGTGCCAGCAGCCAAGGATTAGGGACTGGACGGAACACTGAAGCTTTCTTT. Amino acid sequence: CASSQGLGTGRNTEAFF.

The V and J genes are TRBV12-3 or TRBV12-4 and TRBJ1-5, with TRBD1 identical over 9 bases. The CDR3 has 13 residues. Trimming cost V 5 bases and J 5 bases; bases outside gene matches: 1. The CDR3 reads CASSRQGDQPQHF. CDR3 DNA: TGTGCCAGCAGTCGACAGGGGGATCAGCCCCAGCATTTT.

The V gene is TRBV4-1, the J gene TRBJ2-1; the D gene is possibly TRBD1 (5 bases). This CDR3 contains 15 residues. Germline V lookup: CDR1 MGHRA, CDR2 YSYEKL. With 1 base removed from V and 6 bases from J, the gap between germline ends came to 13 bases. CDR3 nucleotides: TGCGCCAGCAGCCAAGGGTCCCAAGGGGCCAATGAGCAGTTCTTC. Encoded protein: CASSQGSQGANEQFF.

In nucleotides, the CDR3 is TGTGCCAGCAGCCCGGGTGGAAACACCATATATTTT. Protein: CASSPGGNTIYF. V usage is TRBV16 and J usage is TRBJ1-3; D uncertain. Per the germline V gene, CDR1 is KGHSY and CDR2 is FQNENV. CDR3 length: 12 residues. V shed 4 bases and J shed 3 bases, with 4 bases lying between them.

V usage is TRBV21-1 and J usage is TRBJ2-7; the DNA was not used to check the table's D call, TRBD2. TRBV21-1 is a documented pseudogene. The CDR3 has 16 residues. CDR3 nucleotides: TGTGCCAGCACCTGGACTAGCGGCACACTTTCCTACGAGCAGTACTTC. The encoded protein is CASTWTSGTLSYEQYF.

The J gene is TRBJ2-7, the V gene TRBV7-2; D unclear. V shed 5 bases and J shed 0 bases, with 14 bases lying between them. CDR1 is SGHTA, CDR2 FQGNSA, per germline. The CDR3 has 15 residues. CDR3 loop: CASSPEGHLSYEQYF. CDR3 sequence (DNA): TGTGCCAGCAGCCCCGAAGGTCACCTCTCCTACGAGCAGTACTTC.

J is TRBJ2-1 and V is TRBV7-2, with 13 positions matching TRBD2. V gave up 5 bases and J gave up 0 bases; unmatched junction bases: 7. Germline V gene data show CDR1 as SGHTA and CDR2 as FQGNSA. This CDR3 region has 18 residues. The CDR3 DNA reads as TGTGCCAGCAGCGGACTAGCGGGAGCGGGGAGCTCCTACAATGAGCAGTTCTTC. Residues: CASSGLAGAGSSYNEQFF.

The V call is TRBV6-6, the J call TRBJ1-5; perhaps TRBD1 as D (5 bases). Trimming cost V 2 bases and J 7 bases, with 15 bases left between them. Germline CDR1 is MNHNY and CDR2 is SVGAGI (reference sequence). This CDR3 region has 15 residues. Written as DNA, the CDR3 is TGTGCCAGCAGTTACCCCGGGGGGGTTGGGCAGCCCCAGCATTTT. Amino acids: CASSYPGGVGQPQHF.

The chain recombines TRBV19 with TRBJ1-5; TRBD1 matches 7 bases. V was pared by 5 bases and J by 4 bases, with 8 bases of the junction left unmatched. There are 15 residues in the CDR3. The germline gives CDR1 LNHDA, CDR2 SQIVND (reference sequence). CDR3 in DNA: TGTGCCAGTAGTTCCAGACGGACAGGTAATCAGCCCCAGCATTTT. It yields the protein CASSSRRTGNQPQHF.

The chain employs TRBV9 and TRBJ1-4, with D possibly being TRBD1 (6 bases). Germline V CDR1 and CDR2: SGDLS, YYNGEE. V lost 1 base and J 0 bases, leaving 10 bases between the germline ends. The length of the CDR3 is 16 residues. CDR3 residues: CASSVTGSSTNEKLFF. The CDR3 nucleotides are TGTGCCAGCAGCGTAACAGGGAGTTCAACTAATGAAAAACTGTTTTTT.